The rows below give T cell receptor beta chains drawn from one sample of a study of cytomegalovirus exposure and HLA in healthy donors. TCRdb's table, derived via immunoSEQ multiplex PCR, lists solely in-frame clones and lacks some. The sample table includes about 99,000 clones. Source material: PBMCs. The receptors originated from a man aged 40-49 years in good health and CMV-seronegative. Each CDR3 is given with its conserved first and last residue. The D gene is left open where the match is weak.

V: TRBV7-2; J: TRBJ2-5; D: TRBD2; CDR3: CASSLVPSGGARETQYF; DNA: TGTGCCAGCAGCTTAGTGCCTAGCGGGGGGGCTAGAGAGACCCAGTACTTC
V: TRBV18; J: TRBJ2-7; D: TRBD1; CDR3: CASSIQGARSYEQYF; DNA: TGTGCCAGCTCAATACAGGGGGCGCGCTCCTACGAGCAGTACTTC
V: TRBV10-2; J: TRBJ2-7; D: -; CDR3: CASREAESYEQYF; DNA: TGCGCCAGCAGAGAGGCGGAATCCTACGAGCAGTACTTC
V: TRBV27; J: TRBJ2-7; D: -; CDR3: CASSLGLAAYEQYF; DNA: TGTGCCAGCAGTCTCGGGCTAGCCGCCTACGAGCAGTACTTC
V: TRBV6-5; J: TRBJ2-3; D: TRBD2; CDR3: CASSWGAGGPDTQYF; DNA: TGTGCCAGCAGTTGGGGAGCGGGAGGGCCTGATACGCAGTATTTT
V: TRBV5-4; J: TRBJ1-1; D: TRBD1; CDR3: CASSAMRQGGPREAFF; DNA: TGTGCCAGCAGCGCTATGCGACAGGGGGGGCCCCGAGAAGCTTTCTTT
V: TRBV6-1; J: TRBJ2-3; D: -; CDR3: CARARSSTDTQYF; DNA: TGTGCCAGGGCGAGGTCTAGCACAGATACGCAGTATTTT
V: TRBV19; J: TRBJ1-2; D: TRBD1; CDR3: CASRPTGGPSGYTF; DNA: TGTGCCAGCAGACCCACAGGGGGGCCGTCTGGCTACACCTTC
V: TRBV6-5; J: TRBJ1-6; D: -; CDR3: CASSSRGEGDNSPLHF; DNA: TGTGCCAGCAGTTCCCGGGGAGAGGGGGATAATTCACCCCTCCACTTT
V: TRBV6-5; J: TRBJ2-5; D: -; CDR3: CASSYSSLRETQYF; DNA: TGTGCCAGCAGTTACTCGTCCTTGAGAGAGACCCAGTACTTC
V: TRBV14; J: TRBJ1-2; D: -; CDR3: CASSPTGTPRYGYTF; DNA: TGTGCCAGCAGCCCGACAGGTACTCCACGCTATGGCTACACCTTC
V: TRBV4-1; J: TRBJ1-2; D: TRBD1; CDR3: CASSHDLTGGLGGYTF; DNA: TGCGCCAGCAGCCATGACTTGACAGGGGGGCTCGGGGGCTACACCTTC
V: TRBV5-6; J: TRBJ1-1; D: TRBD1; CDR3: CASSPWDRPLEAFF; DNA: TGTGCCAGCAGCCCATGGGACAGACCCTTAGAAGCTTTCTTT
V: TRBV19; J: TRBJ1-5; D: -; CDR3: CASSIVQKQPQHF; DNA: TGTGCCAGTAGTATAGTTCAGAAACAGCCCCAGCATTTT
V: TRBV7-8; J: TRBJ2-2; D: -; CDR3: CASSRQRINTGELFF; DNA: TGTGCCAGCAGTCGACAGAGAATCAACACCGGGGAGCTGTTTTTT
V: TRBV6-1; J: TRBJ2-5; D: TRBD2; CDR3: CASSEADSGGPYQETQYF; DNA: TGTGCCAGCAGTGAAGCGGATAGCGGGGGACCGTACCAAGAGACCCAGTACTTC
V: TRBV6-1; J: TRBJ1-4; D: -; CDR3: CASSEATGLNEKLFF; DNA: TGTGCCAGCAGTGAAGCGACAGGTCTGAATGAAAAACTGTTTTTT
V: TRBV28; J: TRBJ2-7; D: -; CDR3: CASSLMGLYEQYF; DNA: TGTGCCAGCAGTTTAATGGGACTCTACGAGCAGTACTTC
V: TRBV29-1; J: TRBJ1-1; D: -; CDR3: CSVDLGEVAFF; DNA: TGCAGCGTTGACTTGGGGGAGGTCGCTTTCTTT
V: TRBV30; J: TRBJ2-1; D: TRBD2; CDR3: CAWRRLAGGRGDEQFF; DNA: TGTGCCTGGAGAAGATTAGCGGGAGGGAGGGGGGATGAGCAGTTCTTC
V: TRBV19; J: TRBJ1-2; D: -; CDR3: CASTWGGLNYGYTF; DNA: TGTGCCAGTACTTGGGGAGGTCTTAACTATGGCTACACCTTC
V: TRBV5-4; J: TRBJ2-3; D: TRBD2; CDR3: CASSWIAGGTTDTQYF; DNA: TGTGCCAGCAGCTGGATAGCGGGGGGGACCACAGATACGCAGTATTTT
V: TRBV10-1; J: TRBJ2-3; D: TRBD1; CDR3: CASSEWGTGHTDTQYF; DNA: TGCGCCAGCAGTGAGTGGGGGACAGGCCACACAGATACGCAGTATTTT
V: TRBV19; J: TRBJ1-2; D: -; CDR3: CASSIRGAWDGYTF; DNA: TGTGCCAGTAGTATAAGGGGCGCTTGGGATGGCTACACCTTC
V: TRBV19; J: TRBJ2-1; D: TRBD2; CDR3: CASSAPAGLAPGSSYNEQFF; DNA: TGTGCCAGTAGTGCACCCGCGGGACTAGCTCCGGGAAGCTCCTACAATGAGCAGTTCTTC
V: TRBV5-1; J: TRBJ2-2; D: -; CDR3: CASSWRQQPNTGELFF; DNA: TGCGCCAGCAGCTGGCGACAGCAGCCCAACACCGGGGAGCTGTTTTTT
V: TRBV27; J: TRBJ1-6; D: TRBD1; CDR3: CASSSTGVDSPLHF; DNA: TGTGCCAGCAGTTCGACAGGGGTGGATTCACCCCTCCACTTT
V: TRBV18; J: TRBJ2-2; D: -; CDR3: CASSPSTMGGELFF; DNA: TGTGCCAGCTCACCATCGACTATGGGCGGGGAGCTGTTTTTT
V: TRBV5-1; J: TRBJ2-1; D: -; CDR3: CASSPGTASSYNEQFF; DNA: TGCGCCAGCAGCCCTGGGACTGCAAGCTCCTACAATGAGCAGTTCTTC
V: TRBV11-3; J: TRBJ2-2; D: TRBD1; CDR3: CASSSGQHTGELFF; DNA: TGTGCCAGCAGCTCGGGACAGCACACCGGGGAGCTGTTTTTT
V: TRBV6-1; J: TRBJ2-5; D: -; CDR3: CASRVGITQETQYF; DNA: TGTGCCAGCAGGGTCGGGATTACTCAAGAGACCCAGTACTTC
V: TRBV7-8; J: TRBJ2-2; D: -; CDR3: CASSHVRSTGELFF; DNA: TGTGCCAGCAGCCACGTTCGGAGCACCGGGGAGCTGTTTTTT
V: TRBV5-1; J: TRBJ1-4; D: -; CDR3: CASSLLGGSDEKLFF; DNA: TGCGCCAGCAGCTTGTTAGGGGGTAGTGATGAAAAACTGTTTTTT
V: TRBV10-3; J: TRBJ2-3; D: -; CDR3: CAITRDKAGTDTQYF; DNA: TGTGCCATCACCCGGGACAAAGCAGGCACAGATACGCAGTATTTT
V: TRBV7-8; J: TRBJ2-7; D: -; CDR3: CASSPNTGLLDEQYF; DNA: TGTGCCAGCAGCCCGAATACAGGGCTTTTGGACGAGCAGTACTTC
V: TRBV7-2; J: TRBJ2-3; D: TRBD2; CDR3: CASSSTSTASGSNTQYF; DNA: TGTGCCAGCAGCTCCACCTCTACGGCTAGCGGGTCGAATACGCAGTATTTT
V: TRBV9; J: TRBJ2-3; D: -; CDR3: CASSVGTDTQYF; DNA: TGTGCCAGCAGCGTCGGCACAGATACGCAGTATTTT
V: TRBV6-1; J: TRBJ1-2; D: -; CDR3: CASSEGAGAVGYTF; DNA: TGTGCCAGCAGTGAAGGAGCAGGGGCTGTTGGCTACACCTTC
V: TRBV6-5; J: TRBJ2-3; D: -; CDR3: CASSFREFGTDTQYF; DNA: TGTGCCAGCAGTTTTCGGGAGTTCGGCACAGATACGCAGTATTTT
V: TRBV30; J: TRBJ1-2; D: TRBD1; CDR3: CAWSRDRFYGYTF; DNA: TGTGCCTGGAGTCGGGACAGGTTCTATGGCTACACCTTC
V: TRBV9; J: TRBJ2-2; D: -; CDR3: CASSVGGRVTGELFF; DNA: TGTGCCAGCAGCGTGGGGGGGCGCGTCACCGGGGAGCTGTTTTTT
V: TRBV2; J: TRBJ1-2; D: TRBD1; CDR3: CASSDRGLGYGYTF; DNA: TGTGCCAGCAGTGACAGGGGGCTCGGCTATGGCTACACCTTC
V: TRBV30; J: TRBJ2-7; D: -; CDR3: CAWSTFIQGYEQYF; DNA: TGTGCCTGGAGTACCTTTATACAGGGCTACGAGCAGTACTTC
V: TRBV5-1; J: TRBJ2-3; D: TRBD2; CDR3: CASSLATGGGTDTQYF; DNA: TGCGCCAGCAGCTTGGCCACGGGGGGGGGCACAGATACGCAGTATTTT
V: TRBV11-3; J: TRBJ1-1; D: -; CDR3: CASSPRGQGEAFF; DNA: TGTGCCAGCAGCCCCAGGGGCCAGGGAGAAGCTTTCTTT
V: TRBV9; J: TRBJ1-5; D: TRBD1; CDR3: CASSARQGIDQPQHF; DNA: TGTGCCAGCAGCGCCAGACAGGGGATCGACCAGCCCCAGCATTTT
V: TRBV4-1; J: TRBJ2-2; D: -; CDR3: CASSQARVSNTGELFF; DNA: TGCGCCAGCAGCCAGGCCCGGGTCTCGAACACCGGGGAGCTGTTTTTT
V: TRBV10-3; J: TRBJ2-7; D: TRBD1; CDR3: CAIRDREEGYEQYF; DNA: TGTGCCATCAGGGACAGGGAGGAGGGCTACGAGCAGTACTTC
V: TRBV2; J: TRBJ2-7; D: -; CDR3: CASKTELSYEQYF; DNA: TGTGCCAGCAAAACAGAACTCTCCTACGAGCAGTACTTC
V: TRBV30; J: TRBJ2-7; D: -; CDR3: CAWKAGNYEQYF; DNA: TGTGCCTGGAAAGCAGGAAATTACGAGCAGTACTTC